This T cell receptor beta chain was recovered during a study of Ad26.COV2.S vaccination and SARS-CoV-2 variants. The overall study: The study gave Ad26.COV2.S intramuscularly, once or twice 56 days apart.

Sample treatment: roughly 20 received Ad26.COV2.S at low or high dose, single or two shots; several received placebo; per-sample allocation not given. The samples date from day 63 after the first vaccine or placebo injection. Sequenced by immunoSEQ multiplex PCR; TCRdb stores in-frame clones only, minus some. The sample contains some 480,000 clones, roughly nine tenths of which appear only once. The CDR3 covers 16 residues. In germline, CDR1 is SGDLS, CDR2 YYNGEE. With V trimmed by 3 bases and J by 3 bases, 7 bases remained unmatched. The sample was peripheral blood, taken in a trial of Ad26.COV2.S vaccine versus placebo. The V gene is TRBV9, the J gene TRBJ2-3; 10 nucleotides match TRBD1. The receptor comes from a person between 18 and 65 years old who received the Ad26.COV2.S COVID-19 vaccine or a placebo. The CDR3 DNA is TGTGCCAGCAGCGGACCGACAGGGGGCCCAACAGATACGCAGTATTTT. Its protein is CASSGPTGGPTDTQYF.